These 20 T cell receptor beta chains came from one sample sequenced in a study of T cell changes during pregnancy in multiple sclerosis. Assay: immunoSEQ multiplex PCR; the TCRdb copy retains only in-frame clones and omits some. Counted here are under 45,000 clones, 85% to 95% occurring once; the ten biggest clones make up 7%. The input for sequencing was CD8+ T cells from peripheral blood mononuclear cells, taken in the third trimester of pregnancy. These receptors were collected from a female donor with multiple sclerosis, enrolled in a pregnancy study.

The genes are TRBV7-9 and TRBJ1-2, with 7 bases matching TRBD1. Germline-derived CDR1 and CDR2 are SEHNR and FQNEAQ (reference sequence). V lost 2 bases, J lost 4 bases, and 4 bases stayed unmatched. The CDR3 length is 14 residues. The CDR3 protein is CASSLSGDSYGYTF. CDR3 in DNA: TGTGCCAGCAGCTTATCAGGGGACAGCTATGGCTACACCTTC.

The chain links TRBV13 to TRBJ1-4, with TRBD1 as a possible D gene (5 bases). V gave up 5 bases and J gave up 6 bases, with 13 bases separating them. Germline V CDR1 and CDR2: PRHDT, FYEKMQ (reference sequence). The CDR3 has 14 residues. The CDR3, as DNA: TGTGCCAGCAGCCTCGGGGGGTTGGATGAAAAACTGTTTTTT. As protein: CASSLGGLDEKLFF.

The chain links TRBV28 to TRBJ1-5; no reliable D call. CDR3 length: 12 amino acids. The germline V gene encodes CDR1 MDHEN and CDR2 SYDVKM. With 11 bases removed from V and 0 bases from J, the gap between germline ends came to 8 bases. This chain's CDR3 is CASTGSNQPQHF. CDR3 DNA: TGTGCCTCCACCGGTAGCAATCAGCCCCAGCATTTT.

This rearrangement joins TRBV19 to TRBJ2-1; weak D call: TRBD2 (5 bases). CDR1 is LNHDA, CDR2 SQIVND, per germline (reference sequence). Trimming cost V 7 bases and J 9 bases, with 10 bases left between them. This CDR3 spans 11 amino acids. The CDR3 is CASIAGTEQFF. In DNA form, the CDR3 reads TGTGCCAGTATCGCGGGTACTGAGCAGTTCTTC.

The chain combines TRBV7-9 with TRBJ2-1, with TRBD1 matching over 9 bases. The CDR3 loop spans 15 amino acids. V shed 2 bases and J 8 bases; nucleotides not matched to a gene: 7. Germline values: CDR1 SEHNR, CDR2 FQNEAQ (reference sequence). The CDR3 here is CASSLLGTGSDEQFF. DNA for the CDR3: TGTGCCAGCAGCTTACTAGGGACAGGGTCTGATGAGCAGTTCTTC.

The sample holds a few counts of this clone. The chain links TRBV19 to TRBJ2-7, with D unclear. The CDR3 runs to 14 residues. V was cut by 1 base and J by 1 base, with 8 bases left in between. The germline gives CDR1 LNHDA, CDR2 SQIVND (reference sequence). The CDR3 region is CASSIVAGSYEQYF. Written as DNA, the CDR3 is TGTGCCAGTAGTATAGTCGCCGGGTCCTACGAGCAGTACTTC.

The gene calls are TRBV5-6 and TRBJ2-1, with 7 bases aligning to TRBD2. With V trimmed by 2 bases and J by 5 bases, 4 bases remained unmatched. The CDR3 contains 14 residues. CDR1 SGHDT and CDR2 YYEEEE come from the germline V gene. Written as DNA, the CDR3 is TGTGCCAGCAGCTTTACTAGCGAAGACAATGAGCAGTTCTTC. Translation: CASSFTSEDNEQFF.

A single count supports this clone. The CDR3 here is CASRLVLGWGHTDTQYF. CDR3 nucleotides: TGCGCCAGCCGACTTGTGCTGGGTTGGGGGCACACAGATACGCAGTATTTT. The gene calls are TRBV5-1 and TRBJ2-3; a possible D gene is TRBD1 (6 bases). Germline CDR1 and CDR2: SGHRS and YFSETQ. The V and J ends lost 7 bases and 2 bases respectively, with 23 bases between them. The CDR3 consists of 17 residues.

This chain uses TRBV6-5 with TRBJ2-7; 7 nucleotides agree with TRBD1. The V segment lost 4 bases and the J segment 4 bases; nucleotides outside the gene matches: 1. The CDR3 consists of 12 residues. The germline V gene has CDR1 MNHEY and CDR2 SVGAGI. The CDR3 here is CASSSGQYEQYF. The CDR3 coding sequence is TGTGCCAGCAGTTCGGGACAGTACGAGCAGTACTTC.

The rearrangement joins TRBV4-3 to TRBJ1-2; 8 bases map to TRBD1. The V gene's germline CDR1 is LGHNA and CDR2 YSLEER. J was trimmed by 5 bases and V by 0 bases; bases with no gene match: 11. The CDR3 covers 17 residues. DNA for the CDR3: TGCGCCAGCAGCCAAGAGGGCCCGGACAGGGCTTATTATGGCTACACCTTC. Translation: CASSQEGPDRAYYGYTF.

The chain's CDR3 is CASSPPGTGPHEQYF. The CDR3 DNA is TGTGCCAGCTCACCACCCGGGACAGGGCCCCACGAGCAGTACTTC. The chain recombines TRBV18 with TRBJ2-7; the match to TRBD1 covers 9 bases. V trimming: 0 bases; J trimming: 5 bases; junction bases outside the gene matches: 5. In germline, CDR1 is KGHSH, CDR2 LQKENI. CDR3 length: 15 amino acids. Complete variable domain (other parts from reference TRBV18 and TRBJ2-7): NAGVMQNPRHLVRRRGQEARLRCSPMKGHSHVYWYRQLPEEGLKFMVYLQKENIIDESGMPKERFSAEFPKEGPSILRIQQVVRGDSAAYFCASSPPGTGPHEQYFGPGTRLTVT.

The rearrangement joins TRBV19 to TRBJ1-5, with TRBD1 matching 7 bases. The CDR3 sequence is 15 residues long. The V segment lost 2 bases and the J segment 7 bases; nucleotides outside the gene matches: 8. Germline V gene lookup returns CDR1 LNHDA and CDR2 SQIVND (reference sequence). The chain's CDR3 is CASSINEGARQPQHF. The DNA for the CDR3 is TGTGCCAGTAGTATAAACGAGGGGGCTCGGCAGCCCCAGCATTTT.

This sequence joins TRBV14 and TRBJ1-6; no reliable D call. Trimming stripped 1 base from V and 3 bases from J, with 7 bases between. This CDR3 region has 15 residues. Germline-derived CDR1 and CDR2 are SGHDN and FVKESK. CDR3 sequence: CASSQVGLYNSPLHF. The CDR3 DNA is TGTGCCAGCAGCCAAGTCGGACTCTATAATTCACCCCTCCACTTT.

This clone counts as medium-sized. V is TRBV4-2 and J is TRBJ2-7; 10 nucleotides line up with TRBD2. Germline CDR1 LGHNA, CDR2 YNFKEQ. Unmatched junction bases numbered 3, after V lost 1 base and J lost 3 bases. The CDR3 runs to 15 residues. The CDR3 protein is CASSQGLAGVYEQYF. CDR3 DNA sequence: TGTGCCAGCAGCCAAGGGCTAGCGGGAGTCTACGAGCAGTACTTC.

The sample holds one count of this clone. J is TRBJ2-7 and V is TRBV30; 8 nucleotides agree with TRBD2. CDR3 size: 14 residues. Germline loops: CDR1 GTSNPN, CDR2 SVGIG (reference sequence). Losses at the gene ends were 3 bases for V and 3 bases for J; bases not matched to a gene: 7. This chain's CDR3 is CAWSQRGLIYEQYF. In nucleotides, the CDR3 is TGTGCCTGGAGCCAGCGGGGGCTCATCTACGAGCAGTACTTC.

The V call is TRBV9, the J call TRBJ1-1; D gene ambiguous. Germline values: CDR1 SGDLS, CDR2 YYNGEE. The CDR3 length is 14 residues. V was cut by 6 bases and J by 5 bases, with 17 bases left in between. The CDR3 loop is CASTRLGTGTEAFF. The CDR3 DNA sequence: TGTGCCAGCACTCGCCTCGGAACGGGGACTGAAGCTTTCTTT.

The chain is built from TRBV7-9 and TRBJ1-1, with D possibly being TRBD1 (5 bases). V was pared by 3 bases and J by 6 bases, with 11 bases between. Germline V lookup: CDR1 SEHNR, CDR2 FQNEAQ (reference sequence). This CDR3 comprises 13 residues. The CDR3 nucleotides read TGTGCCAGCAGCTTCCCAAGGGGATCTGAAGCTTTCTTT. Its protein is CASSFPRGSEAFF. The full variable domain, completed using reference TRBV7-9 and TRBJ1-1, is DTGVSQNPRHKITKRGQNVTFRCDPISEHNRLYWYRQTLGQGPEFLTYFQNEAQLEKSRLLSDRFSAERPKGSFSTLEIQRTEQGDSAMYLCASSFPRGSEAFFGQGTRLTVV.

The chain combines TRBV27 with TRBJ1-1; the D gene is possibly TRBD1 (6 bases). With 2 bases removed from V and 1 base from J, the gap between germline ends came to 17 bases. From germline, CDR1 is MNHEY and CDR2 SMNVEV (reference sequence). The CDR3 consists of 17 residues. DNA of the CDR3: TGTGCCAGCAGTTTAATCGTATCTACAGGGACGAACACTGAAGCTTTCTTT. Amino acid sequence: CASSLIVSTGTNTEAFF.

V usage is TRBV28 and J usage is TRBJ2-3; D not resolved. V was cut by 3 bases and J by 1 base, with 11 bases left in between. The germline V gene has CDR1 MDHEN and CDR2 SYDVKM. This CDR3 spans 15 amino acids. CDR3 DNA sequence: TGTGCCAGCAGTTTCGGTGTCCTAGGCACAGATACGCAGTATTTT. Its protein product is CASSFGVLGTDTQYF.

The rearrangement links TRBV5-4 to TRBJ2-7, with TRBD2 matching 9 bases. Germline-derived CDR1 and CDR2 are SGHNT and YYREEE (reference sequence). The CDR3 is 16 residues long. Unmatched junction bases numbered 7, after V lost 1 base and J lost 2 bases. The DNA of the CDR3 is TGTGCCAGCAGCTTGTTACTAGCGGGCCGAACCTACGAGCAGTACTTC. This translates into CASSLLLAGRTYEQYF.